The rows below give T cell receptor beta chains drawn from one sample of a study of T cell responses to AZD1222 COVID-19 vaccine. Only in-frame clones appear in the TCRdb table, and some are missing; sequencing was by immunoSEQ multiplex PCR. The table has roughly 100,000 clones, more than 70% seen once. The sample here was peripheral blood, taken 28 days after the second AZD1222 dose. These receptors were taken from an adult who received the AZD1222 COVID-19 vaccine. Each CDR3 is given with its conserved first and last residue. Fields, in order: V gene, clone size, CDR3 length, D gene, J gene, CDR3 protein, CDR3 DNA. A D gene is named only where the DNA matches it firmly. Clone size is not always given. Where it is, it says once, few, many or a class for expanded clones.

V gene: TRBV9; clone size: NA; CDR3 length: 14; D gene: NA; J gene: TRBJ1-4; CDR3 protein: CASSQEGGKEKLFF; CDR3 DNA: TGTGCCAGCAGCCAAGAGGGGGGGAAAGAAAAACTGTTTTTT
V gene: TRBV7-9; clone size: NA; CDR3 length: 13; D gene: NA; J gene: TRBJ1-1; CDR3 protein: CASSWLMNTEAFF; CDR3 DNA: TGTGCCAGCAGCTGGTTGATGAACACTGAAGCTTTCTTT
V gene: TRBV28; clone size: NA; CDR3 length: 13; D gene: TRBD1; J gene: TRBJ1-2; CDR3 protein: CASGGTALEGYTF; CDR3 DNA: TGTGCCAGCGGGGGGACAGCCCTAGAGGGCTACACCTTC
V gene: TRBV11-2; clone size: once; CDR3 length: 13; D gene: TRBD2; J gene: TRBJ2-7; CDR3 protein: CASSFAGVWEQYF; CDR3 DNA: TGTGCCAGCAGCTTTGCGGGGGTCTGGGAGCAGTACTTC
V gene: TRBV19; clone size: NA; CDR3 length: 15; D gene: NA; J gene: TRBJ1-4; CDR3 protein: CASSIGRATNEKLFF; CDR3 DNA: TGTGCCAGTAGTATCGGGAGAGCAACTAATGAAAAACTGTTTTTT
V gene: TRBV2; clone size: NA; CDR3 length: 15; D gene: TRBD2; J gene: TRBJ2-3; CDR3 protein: CASSVATSFTDTQYF; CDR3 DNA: TGTGCCAGCAGTGTGGCGACTAGCTTCACAGATACGCAGTATTTT
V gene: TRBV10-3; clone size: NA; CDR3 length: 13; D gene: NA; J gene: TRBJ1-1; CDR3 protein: CAINVDPETEAFF; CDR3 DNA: TGTGCCATCAACGTGGACCCGGAGACTGAAGCTTTCTTT
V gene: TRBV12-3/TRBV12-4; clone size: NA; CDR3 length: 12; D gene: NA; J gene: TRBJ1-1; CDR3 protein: CASSLAISEAFF; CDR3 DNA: TGTGCCAGCAGTTTAGCAATTTCTGAAGCTTTCTTT
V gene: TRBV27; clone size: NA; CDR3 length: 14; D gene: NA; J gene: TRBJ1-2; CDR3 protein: CASSSKGANYGYTF; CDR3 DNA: TGTGCCAGCAGTTCAAAGGGCGCTAACTATGGCTACACCTTC
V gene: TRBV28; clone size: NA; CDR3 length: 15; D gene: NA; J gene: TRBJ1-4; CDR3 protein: CASSFLSVLGEKLFF; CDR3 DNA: TGTGCCAGCAGTTTTTTATCCGTACTGGGTGAAAAACTGTTTTTT
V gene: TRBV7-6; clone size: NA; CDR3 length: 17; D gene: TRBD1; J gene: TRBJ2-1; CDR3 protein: CASSLVGTGFGYNEQFF; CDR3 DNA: TGTGCCAGCAGCTTAGTAGGGACAGGGTTCGGGTACAATGAGCAGTTCTTC
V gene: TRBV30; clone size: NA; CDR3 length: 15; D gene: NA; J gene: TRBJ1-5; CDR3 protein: CAWSDPWGGDQPQHF; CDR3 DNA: TGTGCCTGGAGTGACCCTTGGGGGGGTGACCAGCCCCAGCATTTT
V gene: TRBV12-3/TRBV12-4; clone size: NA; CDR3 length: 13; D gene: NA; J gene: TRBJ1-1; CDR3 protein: CASIIQGNTEAFF; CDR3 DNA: TGTGCCAGCATCATACAGGGGAACACTGAAGCTTTCTTT
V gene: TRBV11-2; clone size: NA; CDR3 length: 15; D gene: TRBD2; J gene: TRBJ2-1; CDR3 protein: CASNHAGGRDSEQFF; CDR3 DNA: TGTGCCAGCAACCACGCGGGGGGACGAGACAGTGAGCAGTTCTTC
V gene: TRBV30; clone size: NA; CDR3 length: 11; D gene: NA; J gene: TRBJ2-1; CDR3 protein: CAWGLDNEQFF; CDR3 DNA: TGTGCCTGGGGACTCGACAATGAGCAGTTCTTC
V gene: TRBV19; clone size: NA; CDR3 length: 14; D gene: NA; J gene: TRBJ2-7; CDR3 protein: CASSPGSPLYEQYF; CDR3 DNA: TGTGCCAGTAGCCCAGGGTCTCCTCTCTACGAGCAGTACTTC
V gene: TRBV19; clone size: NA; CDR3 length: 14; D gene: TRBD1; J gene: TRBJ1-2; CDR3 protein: CASSTGQGWNGYTF; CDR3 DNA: TGTGCCAGTAGTACGGGACAGGGTTGGAACGGCTACACCTTC
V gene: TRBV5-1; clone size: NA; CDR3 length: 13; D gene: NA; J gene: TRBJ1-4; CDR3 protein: CASSQRQFEKLFF; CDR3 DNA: TGCGCCAGCAGCCAGCGACAGTTTGAAAAACTGTTTTTT
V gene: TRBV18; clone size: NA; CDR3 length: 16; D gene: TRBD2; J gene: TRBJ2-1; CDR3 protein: CASSPRVAGVPGEQFF; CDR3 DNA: TGTGCCAGCTCACCCCGGGTAGCGGGAGTACCGGGTGAGCAGTTCTTC
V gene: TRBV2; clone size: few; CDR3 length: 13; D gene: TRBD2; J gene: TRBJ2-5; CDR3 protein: CASSWDYQETQYF; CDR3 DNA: TGTGCCAGCAGTTGGGACTATCAAGAGACCCAGTACTTC
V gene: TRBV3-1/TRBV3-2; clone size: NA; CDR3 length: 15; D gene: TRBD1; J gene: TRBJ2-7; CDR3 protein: CASSQVDRGSYEQYF; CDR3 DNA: TGTGCCAGCAGCCAAGTAGACAGGGGGTCCTACGAGCAGTACTTC
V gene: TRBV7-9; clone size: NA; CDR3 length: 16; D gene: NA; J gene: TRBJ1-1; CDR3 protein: CASSLGLGTMNTEAFF; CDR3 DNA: TGTGCCAGCAGCTTAGGGTTAGGAACAATGAACACTGAAGCTTTCTTT
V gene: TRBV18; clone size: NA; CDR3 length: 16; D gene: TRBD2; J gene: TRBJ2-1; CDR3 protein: CASSPWAGEPYNEQFF; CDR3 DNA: TGTGCCAGCTCACCTTGGGCGGGAGAGCCCTACAATGAGCAGTTCTTC
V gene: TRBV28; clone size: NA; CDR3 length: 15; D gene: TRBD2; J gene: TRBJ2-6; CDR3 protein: CASRGGVAGANVLTF; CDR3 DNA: TGTGCCAGCCGCGGGGGGGTAGCTGGGGCCAACGTCCTGACTTTC
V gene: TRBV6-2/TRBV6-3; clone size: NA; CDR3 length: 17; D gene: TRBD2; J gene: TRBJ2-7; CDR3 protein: CASSYTPGTSGSYEQYF; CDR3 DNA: TGTGCCAGCAGTTACACACCGGGGACTAGCGGATCCTACGAGCAGTACTTC
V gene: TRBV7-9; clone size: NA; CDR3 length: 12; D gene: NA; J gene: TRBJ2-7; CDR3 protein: CASGPFAYEQYF; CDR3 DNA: TGTGCCAGCGGCCCATTCGCCTACGAGCAGTACTTC
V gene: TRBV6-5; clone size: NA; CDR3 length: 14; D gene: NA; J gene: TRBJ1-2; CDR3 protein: CASTPGAGNYGYTF; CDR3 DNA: TGTGCCAGCACCCCGGGGGCAGGCAACTATGGCTACACCTTC
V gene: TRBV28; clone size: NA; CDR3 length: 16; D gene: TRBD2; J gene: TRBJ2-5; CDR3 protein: CASRNGQFGEGETQYF; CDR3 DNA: TGTGCCAGCAGAAATGGTCAATTCGGGGAGGGAGAGACCCAGTACTTC
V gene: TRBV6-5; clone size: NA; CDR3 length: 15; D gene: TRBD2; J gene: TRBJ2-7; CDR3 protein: CASSRLAGSSYEQYF; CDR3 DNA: TGTGCCAGCTCTAGACTAGCGGGAAGCTCCTACGAGCAGTACTTC
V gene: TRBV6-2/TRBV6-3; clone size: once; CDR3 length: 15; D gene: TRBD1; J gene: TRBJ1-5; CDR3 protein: CASSWRGTDNQPQHF; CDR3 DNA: TGTGCCAGCAGCTGGAGGGGGACAGACAATCAGCCCCAGCATTTT
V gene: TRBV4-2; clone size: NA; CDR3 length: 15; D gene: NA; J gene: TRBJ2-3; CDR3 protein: CASSQDLGGTDTQYF; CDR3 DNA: TGTGCCAGCAGCCAAGATTTGGGGGGCACAGATACGCAGTATTTT
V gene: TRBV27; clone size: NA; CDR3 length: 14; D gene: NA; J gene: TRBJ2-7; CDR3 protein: CASSRQIASYEQYF; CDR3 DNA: TGTGCCAGCAGCAGACAGATTGCCTCCTACGAGCAGTACTTC
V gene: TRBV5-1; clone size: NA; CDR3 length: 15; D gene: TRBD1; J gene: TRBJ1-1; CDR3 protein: CASSMTGFMNTEAFF; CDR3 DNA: TGCGCCAGCAGTATGACAGGGTTCATGAACACTGAAGCTTTCTTT
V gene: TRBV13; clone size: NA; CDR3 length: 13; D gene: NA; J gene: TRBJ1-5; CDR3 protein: CASSSRLGQPQHF; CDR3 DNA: TGTGCCAGCAGCTCCCGATTAGGACAGCCCCAGCATTTT
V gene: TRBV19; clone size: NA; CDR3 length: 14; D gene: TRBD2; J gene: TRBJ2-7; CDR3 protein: CASSITGGAYEQYF; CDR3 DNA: TGTGCCAGTAGTATCACGGGAGGGGCGTACGAGCAGTACTTC
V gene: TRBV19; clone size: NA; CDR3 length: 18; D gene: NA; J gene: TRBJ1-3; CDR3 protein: CASSIDNGPGASGNTIYF; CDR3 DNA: TGTGCCAGTAGTATTGATAATGGCCCGGGGGCCTCTGGAAACACCATATATTTT
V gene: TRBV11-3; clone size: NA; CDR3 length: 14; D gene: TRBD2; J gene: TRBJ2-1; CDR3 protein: CATAREYISLRQFF; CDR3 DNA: TGTGCCACGGCGCGGGAGTACATTTCCCTACGGCAGTTCTTC
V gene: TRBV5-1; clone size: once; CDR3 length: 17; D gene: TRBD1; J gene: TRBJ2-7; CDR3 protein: CASSFPNRDRASYEQYF; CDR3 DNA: TGCGCCAGCAGCTTCCCAAACCGGGACAGGGCGTCCTACGAGCAGTACTTC
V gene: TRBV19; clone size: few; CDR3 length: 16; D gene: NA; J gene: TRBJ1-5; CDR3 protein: CASSPDTAYSNQPQHF; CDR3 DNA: TGTGCCAGTAGCCCTGATACAGCGTATAGCAATCAGCCCCAGCATTTT
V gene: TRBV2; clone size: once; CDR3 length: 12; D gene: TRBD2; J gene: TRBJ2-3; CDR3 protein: CASSGSGPIEYF; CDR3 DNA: TGTGCCAGCAGTGGTAGCGGGCCCATTGAGTATTTT
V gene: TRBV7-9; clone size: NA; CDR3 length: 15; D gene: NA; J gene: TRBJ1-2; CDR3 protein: CASSPGVGRDIGYTF; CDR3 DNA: TGTGCCAGCAGCCCGGGGGTGGGCAGGGATATTGGCTACACCTTC
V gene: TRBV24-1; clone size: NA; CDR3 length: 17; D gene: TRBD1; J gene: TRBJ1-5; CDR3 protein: CATSAGTGNWIVQPQHF; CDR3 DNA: TGTGCCACCAGTGCCGGGACAGGGAATTGGATCGTTCAGCCCCAGCATTTT
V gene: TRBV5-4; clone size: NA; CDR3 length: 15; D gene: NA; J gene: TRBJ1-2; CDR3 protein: CASSSFIQKSYGYTF; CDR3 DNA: TGTGCCAGCAGTTCTTTTATCCAGAAATCCTATGGCTACACCTTC
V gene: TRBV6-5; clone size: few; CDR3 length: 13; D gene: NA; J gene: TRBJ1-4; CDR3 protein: CASRGRWEEKLFF; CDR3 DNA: TGTGCCAGCAGGGGACGTTGGGAGGAAAAACTGTTTTTT
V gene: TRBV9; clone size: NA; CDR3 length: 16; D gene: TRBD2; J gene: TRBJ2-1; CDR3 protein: CASSPLAGTSYNEQFF; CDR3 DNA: TGTGCCAGCAGCCCCTTAGCGGGAACCTCCTACAATGAGCAGTTCTTC
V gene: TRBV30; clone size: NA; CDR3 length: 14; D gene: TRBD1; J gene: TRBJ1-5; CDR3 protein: CAWGQGQWNQPQHF; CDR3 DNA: TGTGCCTGGGGACAGGGACAATGGAATCAGCCCCAGCATTTT
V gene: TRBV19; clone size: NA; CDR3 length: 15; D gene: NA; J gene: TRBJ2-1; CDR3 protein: CASSIDPGSYNEQFF; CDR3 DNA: TGTGCCAGTAGTATAGATCCCGGCTCCTACAATGAGCAGTTCTTC
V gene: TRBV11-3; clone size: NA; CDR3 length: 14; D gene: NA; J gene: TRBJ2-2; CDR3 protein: CASSLVAGAGELFF; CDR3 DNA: TGTGCCAGCAGCTTAGTGGCTGGGGCCGGGGAGCTGTTTTTT
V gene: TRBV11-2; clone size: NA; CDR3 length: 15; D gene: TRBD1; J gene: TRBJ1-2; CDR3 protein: CASSLEVGQGHGYTF; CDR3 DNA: TGTGCCAGCAGCTTAGAAGTAGGACAGGGCCATGGCTACACCTTC
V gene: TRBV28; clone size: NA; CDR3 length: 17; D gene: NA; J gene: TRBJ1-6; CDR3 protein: CASSYPSGSSYNSPLHF; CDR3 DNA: TGTGCCAGCAGTTACCCATCAGGGAGCTCCTATAATTCACCCCTCCACTTT
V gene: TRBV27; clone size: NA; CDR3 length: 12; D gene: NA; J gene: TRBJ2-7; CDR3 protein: CASSPTPYEQYF; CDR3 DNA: TGTGCCAGCAGTCCGACCCCCTACGAGCAGTACTTC
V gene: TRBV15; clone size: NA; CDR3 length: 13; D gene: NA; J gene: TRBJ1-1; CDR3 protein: CATSRGSRTEAFF; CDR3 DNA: TGTGCCACCAGCAGGGGCTCCCGGACTGAAGCTTTCTTT
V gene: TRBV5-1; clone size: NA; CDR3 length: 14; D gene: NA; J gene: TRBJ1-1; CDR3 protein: CASSAGASATEAFF; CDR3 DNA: TGCGCCAGCAGTGCAGGTGCGTCGGCAACTGAAGCTTTCTTT
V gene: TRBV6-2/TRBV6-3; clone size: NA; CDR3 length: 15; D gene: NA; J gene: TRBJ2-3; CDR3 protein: CASSYDPRPTDTQYF; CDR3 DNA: TGTGCCAGCAGTTATGATCCCCGACCCACAGATACGCAGTATTTT
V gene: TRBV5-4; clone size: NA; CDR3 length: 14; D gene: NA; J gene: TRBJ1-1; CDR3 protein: CASSLGGVTTEAFF; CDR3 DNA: TGTGCCAGCAGCCTGGGCGGGGTCACCACTGAAGCTTTCTTT
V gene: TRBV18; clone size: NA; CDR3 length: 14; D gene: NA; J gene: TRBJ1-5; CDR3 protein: CASSPGLRYQPQHF; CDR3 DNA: TGTGCCAGCTCACCAGGTCTCAGATATCAGCCCCAGCATTTT
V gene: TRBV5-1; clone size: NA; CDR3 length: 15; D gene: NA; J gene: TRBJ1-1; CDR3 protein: CASRKTQGLNTEAFF; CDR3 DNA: TGCGCCAGCCGTAAGACGCAGGGACTGAACACTGAAGCTTTCTTT
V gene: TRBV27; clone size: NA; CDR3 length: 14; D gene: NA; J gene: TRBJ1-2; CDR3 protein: CASAPSGEPYGYTF; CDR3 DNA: TGTGCCAGCGCCCCGAGCGGGGAGCCCTATGGCTACACCTTC
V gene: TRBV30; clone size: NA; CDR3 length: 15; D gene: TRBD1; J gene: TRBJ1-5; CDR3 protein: CAWSADRDSNQPQHF; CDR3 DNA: TGTGCCTGGAGTGCAGACAGGGATAGCAATCAGCCCCAGCATTTT
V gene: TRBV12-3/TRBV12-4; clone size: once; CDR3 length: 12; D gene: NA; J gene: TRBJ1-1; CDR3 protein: CASSFVTTEAFF; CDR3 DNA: TGTGCCAGCAGTTTTGTTACAACTGAAGCTTTCTTT